Listed below are T cell receptor beta chains from one sample, sequenced in a study of OX40 agonist ivuxolimab in advanced cancers. Method: immunoSEQ multiplex PCR; TCRdb's copy keeps in-frame clones and lacks some. The sample lists 60,000 or so clones, 80% to 90% seen once, with about 0.8% in the top ten. This material consisted of CD4+ or CD8+ T cells sorted from blood, taken in a trial of the OX40 agonist ivuxolimab. The receptors shown here come from an adult with an advanced solid tumor such as melanoma, head and neck, liver or kidney cancer. CDR3s include the opening cysteine and the closing phenylalanine or tryptophan.

CAWSQGTSNQPQHF TRBV30 14 TRBJ1-5
CASSPSGQGMNTEAFF TRBV18 16 TRBJ1-1
CVISPGGLVNQPQHF TRBV11-2 15 TRBJ1-5
CASSPGLFSYNEQFF TRBV7-3 15 TRBJ2-1
CATTQGTDTQYF TRBV18 12 TRBJ2-3
CATSRAGGPGTGELFF TRBV15 16 TRBJ2-2
CSGMGQETQYF TRBV20-1 11 TRBJ2-5
CASSSPTGQKLFF TRBV7-2 13 TRBJ1-4
CASSRTSQLTDTQYF TRBV27 15 TRBJ2-3
CASSDGINYGYTF TRBV6-1 13 TRBJ1-2
CASTDNRGLQPQHF TRBV19 14 TRBJ1-5
CASSSVGGSYGYTF TRBV6-6 14 TRBJ1-2
CASRPTGHYGYTF TRBV9 13 TRBJ1-2
CASSRSLELDTQYF TRBV18 14 TRBJ2-3
CASSLVKDTEAFF TRBV11-3 13 TRBJ1-1
CAWSVGRAALHF TRBV30 12 TRBJ1-6
CASRPTQGDRGHEKLFF TRBV2 17 TRBJ1-4
CASSAIDSGGGGNTIYF TRBV9 17 TRBJ1-3
CASSPPGRGYGYTF TRBV18 14 TRBJ1-2
CASSSTDSNQPQHF TRBV7-2 14 TRBJ1-5
CASSAQGNQPQHF TRBV19 13 TRBJ1-5
CASSQGQGLLNGNTIYF TRBV5-6 17 TRBJ1-3
CASSSPRGGRTEAFF TRBV28 15 TRBJ1-1
CASSPGQDPTYEQYF TRBV5-8 15 TRBJ2-7
CASKQDLVQPTYEQYF TRBV5-1 16 TRBJ2-7
CASRIGLAGVNEQFF TRBV6-6 15 TRBJ2-1
CASSEGAVYYGYTF TRBV2 14 TRBJ1-2
CASSVGLAVSFSDTQYF TRBV9 17 TRBJ2-3
CASSASISTDTQYF TRBV19 14 TRBJ2-3
CASSLALPGQNYGYTF TRBV5-1 16 TRBJ1-2
CAISESTQPKLFF TRBV10-3 13 TRBJ1-4